What follows are 20 T cell receptor beta chains derived from one specimen sequenced in a study of T cells expressing NK-cell markers. TCRdb re-called the 5' RACE reads and catalogs CDR3 proteins one per entry, DNA excluded. The specimen's table records about 540,000 distinct CDR3 sequences. The sequenced material came from blood T cells: a sorted CD56 or NKG2C T cell subset, CD4+ or CD8+ T cells, or bulk PBMC T cells (not recorded which). Receptor source: a man aged 18 to 29 in good health.

The genes are TRBV15 and TRBJ2-1; there is no DNA to check the TCRdb D call of TRBD2. The CDR3 has 16 residues. The V gene's germline CDR1 is LNHNV and CDR2 YYDKDF (reference sequence). The CDR3 sequence: CATSRGLGGRGYEQFF. Together with reference TRBV15 and TRBJ2-1, the CDR3 gives the full variable domain: DAMVIQNPRYQVTQFGKPVTLSCSQTLNHNVMYWYQQKSSQAPKLLFHYYDKDFNNEADTPDNFQSRRPNTSFCFLDIRSPGLGDTAMYLCATSRGLGGRGYEQFFGPGTRLTVL.

The chain is built from TRBV7-2 and TRBJ2-7; the TRBD1 assignment by TCRdb is unverifiable without DNA. CDR3 size: 15 residues. Germline assignment: CDR1 SGHTA and CDR2 FQGNSA. CDR3 loop: CASSLSGPFSYEQYF.

The genes are TRBV25-1 and TRBJ2-5; TCRdb picks TRBD1, but there is no DNA to check that call. CDR3 length equals 13 residues. CDR1 is MGHDK, CDR2 SYGVNS, per germline. Here the CDR3 reads CASRVRGGETQYF.

The chain uses TRBV28 and TRBJ2-1; the D call from TCRdb, TRBD1, cannot be confirmed without DNA. The CDR3 has 14 amino acids. Germline CDR1 and CDR2: MDHEN and SYDVKM. CDR3 sequence: CASRHSSGSLEQFF.

The genes are TRBV18 and TRBJ2-6; TCRdb's assignment of TRBD1 cannot be checked, as there is no DNA. This CDR3 spans 18 amino acids. Germline loops: CDR1 KGHSH, CDR2 LQKENI. The CDR3 loop reads CASSTPGQTIAGANVLTF.

The genes are TRBV12-3 or TRBV12-4 and TRBJ2-1. CDR3 length: 14 residues. Here the CDR3 reads CASSFARPGNEQFF.

CDR3 amino acids: CSGSTSESTDTQYF. This rearrangement joins TRBV29-1 to TRBJ2-3; TCRdb outputs TRBD2, but without DNA this stays unchecked. The CDR3 sequence is 14 residues long. From germline, CDR1 is SQVTM and CDR2 ANQGSEA.

The chain joins TRBV20-1 to TRBJ2-1; TCRdb proposes TRBD2, but this gene call is untestable without DNA. The germline CDR1 and CDR2 sequences are DFQATT and SNEGSKA (reference sequence). This CDR3 spans 16 amino acids. This CDR3 is CSARDPRLAGPVEQFF.

V is TRBV10-3 and J is TRBJ2-3; without DNA, the TCRdb call of TRBD2 cannot be checked. Germline V CDR1 and CDR2: ENHRY, SYGVKD. The CDR3 is 15 residues long. The CDR3 loop reads CAISGTSGPGGTQYF.

This chain connects TRBV4-2 to TRBJ2-2. The CDR3 runs 16 residues. The germline gives CDR1 LGHNA, CDR2 YNFKEQ. This chain's CDR3 is CASSQESRKNTGELFF.

The V and J genes are TRBV29-1 and TRBJ1-1; TCRdb calls TRBD1, which cannot be checked without DNA. The CDR3 has 14 amino acids. Germline CDR1 and CDR2: SQVTM and ANQGSEA. The CDR3 loop reads CSVHGRGGNTEAFF.

CDR3 sequence: CASEGRSTDTQYF. J is TRBJ2-3 and V is TRBV9; TCRdb's D call of TRBD2 is untestable without DNA. The CDR3 totals 13 residues. From germline, CDR1 is SGDLS and CDR2 YYNGEE.

This chain uses TRBV12-3 or TRBV12-4 with TRBJ1-2. The CDR3 loop spans 11 amino acids. The CDR3 spells CASSPQKGYTF.

This CDR3 reads CASSPSGRTDTQYF. The chain links TRBV12-3 or TRBV12-4 to TRBJ2-3; TCRdb outputs TRBD2, but without DNA this stays unchecked. The CDR3 contains 14 residues.

The chain uses TRBV11-2 and TRBJ1-1. Per the germline V gene, CDR1 is SGHAT and CDR2 is FQNNGV. This CDR3 has 13 amino acids. CDR3 region: CASSLDREGKAFF.

V usage is TRBV7-2 and J usage is TRBJ2-1; TCRdb outputs TRBD1, but without DNA this stays unchecked. CDR3 size: 12 residues. Germline V CDR1 and CDR2: SGHTA, FQGNSA. CDR3 in amino acids: CASATGWNEQFF.

This rearrangement joins TRBV4-3 to TRBJ2-3; TCRdb proposes TRBD1, but this gene call is untestable without DNA. This CDR3 is built from 15 residues. Germline CDR1 and CDR2: LGHNA and YSLEER. The CDR3 loop is CASGTGGTSTDTQYF.

J is TRBJ2-5 and V is TRBV4-3; TCRdb's assignment of TRBD2 cannot be checked, as there is no DNA. The CDR3 is made up of 19 amino acids. Germline assignment: CDR1 LGHNA and CDR2 YSLEER. The chain's CDR3 is CASSQDYYEASGRMETQYF.

CDR3 loop: CASSSRTGNNYGYTF. The rearrangement joins TRBV7-6 to TRBJ1-2; TCRdb names TRBD1, which stays unverified in the absence of DNA. This CDR3 is 15 amino acids long. The germline CDR1 and CDR2 sequences are SGHVS and FNYEAQ.

The chain combines TRBV6-2 or TRBV6-3 with TRBJ2-1; TCRdb calls TRBD2, which cannot be checked without DNA. This CDR3 has 16 residues. Germline V lookup: CDR1 MNHEY, CDR2 SVGEGT. The CDR3 is CASSYSPGLVALEQFF.